The 27 T cell receptor beta chains presented below share a single source sample, sequenced in a study of beta chain features in type 1 diabetes. These receptors' targets are unknown. Study-level findings and limits: Significant though moderate, a shortening of TCRB CDR3s appeared in all four CD4+ subsets of Type 1 diabetes patients.

The isolated RNA, all of it, was reverse transcribed, so expressed TCRB transcripts were what got sequenced. The assay was immunoSEQ multiplex PCR, and TCRdb's table has in-frame clones only and misses some. Counted here are some 700,000 clones, around an eighth occurring once; the ten biggest clones make up approximately 0.022%. The material sequenced was naive CD4+ T cells from blood. All receptors come from a man aged 18-30 years with type 1 diabetes.

Concerning this clone itself: At the DNA level, this CDR3 is encoded by other sequences in the same sample as well. The chain combines TRBV2 with TRBJ2-1; 9 nucleotides align to TRBD1. Losses at the gene ends were 6 bases for V and 4 bases for J; bases not matched to a gene: 1. Germline assignment: CDR1 SNHLY and CDR2 FYNNEI. The CDR3 has 13 amino acids. The CDR3 here is CASRGQGYNEQFF. The CDR3 DNA sequence: TGTGCCAGCAGAGGACAGGGGTACAATGAGCAGTTCTTC.

This clone was detected a few times. Other DNA sequences from this sample encode an identical CDR3 as well. V usage is TRBV5-4 and J usage is TRBJ1-2, with D possibly being TRBD1 (6 bases). The germline V gene encodes CDR1 SGHNT and CDR2 YYREEE (reference sequence). The CDR3 is 13 amino acids. V lost 4 bases, J lost 2 bases, and 9 bases lay in between. The CDR3 loop is CASSQDRNYGYTF. The CDR3 DNA follows: TGTGCCAGCAGCCAAGACAGGAACTATGGCTACACCTTC.

The genes are TRBV27 and TRBJ2-2; possibly TRBD1 for D (5 bases). The ends were cut back, 3 bases at V and 6 bases at J, with 17 bases in the middle. Germline loops: CDR1 MNHEY, CDR2 SMNVEV (reference sequence). This CDR3 has 16 residues. CDR3 amino acids: CASSFWAGIMSGELFF. The CDR3 nucleotides are TGTGCCAGCAGTTTTTGGGCAGGGATCATGTCCGGGGAGCTGTTTTTT.

This clone was seen a handful of times. J is TRBJ2-2 and V is TRBV7-2; D possibly corresponds to TRBD2 (5 bases). The germline V and J ends were trimmed by 5 bases and 11 bases, with 12 bases remaining between them. This CDR3 spans 12 amino acids. The germline gives CDR1 SGHTA, CDR2 FQGNSA. CDR3 amino acids: CASSPQEAELFF. DNA of the CDR3: TGTGCCAGCAGCCCCCAGGAGGCAGAGCTGTTTTTT.

The chain employs TRBV6-6 and TRBJ2-7, with D tentatively TRBD1 (6 bases). Trimming took off 4 bases at V and 2 bases at J, with 6 bases between the two ends. Germline CDR1 MNHNY, CDR2 SVGAGI (reference sequence). CDR3 length: 12 residues. The CDR3 bases are TGTGCCAGCAGTTCAGGGGCCTACGAGCAGTACTTC. Amino acids: CASSSGAYEQYF.

This chain uses TRBV10-3 with TRBJ1-2; 7 bases map to TRBD1. Losses at the gene ends were 2 bases for V and 2 bases for J; bases not matched to a gene: 11. The germline V gene has CDR1 ENHRY and CDR2 SYGVKD. The CDR3 runs to 17 residues. CDR3 sequence: CAISETTGPMINYGYTF. The DNA of the CDR3 is TGTGCCATCAGTGAGACGACAGGGCCCATGATCAACTATGGCTACACCTTC.

V usage is TRBV2 and J usage is TRBJ2-3, with a possible D match to TRBD2 (5 bases). V lost 6 bases and J lost 3, with 10 bases in between. Germline CDR1 is SNHLY and CDR2 is FYNNEI. There are 13 residues in the CDR3. The CDR3 loop is CASSWTGTDTQYF. CDR3 nucleotide sequence: TGTGCCAGCAGCTGGACTGGGACAGATACGCAGTATTTT.

This clone has only a few counts. The rearrangement links TRBV10-3 to TRBJ2-2; TRBD2 aligns across 12 bases. Losses at the gene ends were 5 bases for V and 9 bases for J; bases not matched to a gene: 4. This CDR3 contains 14 residues. Germline CDR1 reads ENHRY; CDR2 reads SYGVKD. CDR3: CAISPLAGGRELFF. CDR3 in DNA: TGTGCCATCAGTCCACTAGCGGGGGGCCGGGAGCTGTTTTTT.

The sample holds a few counts of this clone. The CDR3 spells CASSQGRRGLDEQYF. The DNA of the CDR3 is TGCGCCAGCAGTCAAGGCCGCAGGGGTCTGGACGAGCAGTACTTC. The chain is built from TRBV23-1 and TRBJ2-7, with D possibly matching TRBD1 (6 bases). TRBV23-1 is filed as an ORF, its function uncertain. CDR3 size: 15 residues. The V and J ends lost 2 bases and 5 bases respectively, with 16 bases between them.

The rearrangement joins TRBV7-9 to TRBJ2-1, with D perhaps matching TRBD2 (6 bases). The CDR3 sequence is 13 residues long. Trimming took off 3 bases at V and 9 bases at J, with 12 bases between the two ends. CDR1 and CDR2 from the germline V gene are SEHNR and FQNEAQ (reference sequence). CDR3 sequence: CASSFTGGVEQFF. The CDR3 DNA follows: TGTGCCAGCAGCTTCACAGGAGGGGTTGAGCAGTTCTTC.

This rearrangement joins TRBV6-5 to TRBJ2-1, with 8 bases that match TRBD2. Germline CDR1 MNHEY, CDR2 SVGAGI. This CDR3 spans 14 amino acids. After removal of 7 bases from V and 2 bases from J, the junction contained 4 bases not matched to a gene. The CDR3: CASTPGLAYNEQFF. CDR3 in DNA: TGTGCCAGCACCCCGGGACTAGCCTACAATGAGCAGTTCTTC.

The gene calls are TRBV5-1 and TRBJ1-5; D not certain. This CDR3 spans 13 amino acids. Trimming shortened V by 3 bases and J by 6 bases, and 10 bases separated the two germline ends. CDR1 is SGHRS, CDR2 YFSETQ, per germline. As DNA, the CDR3 is TGCGCCAGCAGCTGGGCGCCGGGTCAGCCCCAGCATTTT. Protein: CASSWAPGQPQHF.

This clone was counted only a few times. The chain is built from TRBV5-1 and TRBJ2-7; 9 bases align to TRBD1. The CDR3 has 16 residues. CDR1 and CDR2 (germline): SGHRS, YFSETQ. Losses at the gene ends were 0 bases for V and 1 base for J; bases not matched to a gene: 5. Here the CDR3 reads CASSLDPGTGSYEQYF. CDR3 in DNA: TGCGCCAGCAGCTTGGACCCCGGGACAGGGTCCTACGAGCAGTACTTC.

J is TRBJ2-7 and V is TRBV5-1; D is unclear. Trimming removed 0 bases at V and 3 bases at J, with 16 bases between. This CDR3 region has 16 residues. Germline CDR1 SGHRS, CDR2 YFSETQ. CDR3 DNA sequence: TGCGCCAGCAGCTTGGGTTGGTCAGGCGAACTCTACGAGCAGTACTTC. Encoded protein: CASSLGWSGELYEQYF.

This clone turned up a few times. The gene calls are TRBV10-3 and TRBJ1-1; tentatively, D is TRBD1 (5 bases). The CDR3 runs to 14 residues. Trimming shortened V by 5 bases and J by 0 bases, and 10 bases separated the two germline ends. Germline-derived CDR1 and CDR2 are ENHRY and SYGVKD. Written as DNA, the CDR3 is TGTGCCATCAGTCCAGGGCTAATGAACACTGAAGCTTTCTTT. Protein product: CAISPGLMNTEAFF.

This clone was counted only a few times. This rearrangement joins TRBV6-6 to TRBJ1-2; D is unclear. Between the trimmed V and J ends, which lost 11 bases and 1 base, there was a span of 11 bases. Germline values: CDR1 MNHNY, CDR2 SVGAGI (reference sequence). CDR3 length: 12 amino acids. CDR3 sequence reads: CASDTNNYGYTF. The DNA for the CDR3 is TGTGCCTCCGACACCAATAACTATGGCTACACCTTC.

This chain joins TRBV28 and TRBJ1-6, with 7 nucleotides matching TRBD1. V dropped 3 bases and J dropped 8; count of bases not matched to a gene: 4. The germline V gene encodes CDR1 MDHEN and CDR2 SYDVKM. The CDR3 runs to 14 residues. The CDR3 DNA reads as TGTGCCAGCAGTTTTACAGGGGTGGATTCACCCCTCCACTTT. As protein: CASSFTGVDSPLHF.

The genes are TRBV5-6 and TRBJ1-5, with 9 bases fitting TRBD1. CDR1 is SGHDT, CDR2 YYEEEE, per germline. The trim removed 0 bases at V and 6 bases at J, leaving 1 base unmatched. CDR3 length: 14 residues. CDR3 DNA: TGTGCCAGCAGCTTGGGGGACAGGGTTCAGCCCCAGCATTTT. Translated, it gives CASSLGDRVQPQHF. Variable domain in full (rest from reference TRBV5-6 and TRBJ1-5): DAGVTQSPTHLIKTRGQQVTLRCSPKSGHDTVSWYQQALGQGPQFIFQYYEEEERQRGNFPDRFSGHQFPNYSSELNVNALLLGDSALYLCASSLGDRVQPQHFGDGTRLSIL.

This clone turned up a few times. The chain links TRBV7-2 to TRBJ2-1; D may correspond to TRBD1 or TRBD2 (6 bases each). The CDR3 extends over 15 amino acids. V lost 5 bases, J lost 8 bases, and 19 bases lay in between. Looked up from germline, CDR1 is SGHTA and CDR2 is FQGNSA. For the CDR3, the DNA is TGTGCCAGCAGCACCCGTTCCGGGGGCAGGGATGAGCAGTTCTTC. Translating it yields CASSTRSGGRDEQFF.

This clone was seen more than once but under ten times. The chain joins TRBV28 to TRBJ2-1, with unresolved D. CDR1 and CDR2 (germline): MDHEN, SYDVKM. CDR3 length: 14 amino acids. V was clipped by 5 bases and J by 0 bases, with 8 bases between them. The CDR3 DNA is TGTGCCAGCAGTGAACGGTCCTCCTACAATGAGCAGTTCTTC. It is translated as CASSERSSYNEQFF.

This sequence joins TRBV29-1 and TRBJ2-1; 16 bases line up with TRBD2. Germline lookup yields CDR1 SQVTM and CDR2 ANQGSEA. The junction had 6 bases not matched to a gene; V was cut back by 4 bases and J by 12 bases. The CDR3 consists of 14 residues. Here the CDR3 reads CSVATGTSGGAQFF. DNA for the CDR3: TGCAGCGTTGCGACAGGGACTAGCGGGGGGGCGCAGTTCTTC.

This chain connects TRBV27 to TRBJ2-7, with TRBD1 matching over 7 bases. The CDR3 runs 13 residues. Germline lookup yields CDR1 MNHEY and CDR2 SMNVEV (reference sequence). J gave up 5 bases and V 7 bases, and 8 bases lay outside the gene matches. CDR3 bases: TGTGCCAGCAAAACGACAGGGCTCGACGAGCAGTACTTC. Amino acid sequence: CASKTTGLDEQYF.

In this sample, this clone turned up a few times. The chain uses TRBV2 and TRBJ2-1; D is uncertain. CDR1 is SNHLY and CDR2 is FYNNEI in the germline V gene. The V end was cut by 6 bases, the J end by 6 bases, with 9 bases between. The CDR3 covers 12 residues. The CDR3 loop is CASSDLGNEQFF. The DNA of the CDR3 is TGTGCCAGCAGCGACTTGGGCAATGAGCAGTTCTTC.

This clone has a handful of counts. The J gene is TRBJ2-4, the V gene TRBV19; D is tentatively TRBD1 or TRBD2 (6 bases each). V was pared by 5 bases and J by 0 bases, with 14 bases between. CDR3 length: 16 residues. Germline-derived CDR1 and CDR2 are LNHDA and SQIVND (reference sequence). The CDR3 coding sequence is TGTGCCAGTAGTCCCCGAGGGGGACTAGCCAAAAACATTCAGTACTTC. Translation: CASSPRGGLAKNIQYF.

The table lists this clone with many counts. CDR3 region: CAITNAGGELFF. In nucleotides, the CDR3 is TGTGCCATCACGAATGCGGGCGGGGAGCTGTTTTTT. V and J are TRBV10-3 and TRBJ2-2; tentatively, D is TRBD2 (5 bases). Germline assignment: CDR1 ENHRY and CDR2 SYGVKD. CDR3 size: 12 residues. The V end was cut by 7 bases, the J end by 7 bases, with 10 bases between.

The rearrangement joins TRBV30 to TRBJ1-1, with TRBD1 as a possible D gene (6 bases). V lost 6 bases to trimming and J lost 5 bases, with 13 bases between them. CDR3 length: 12 amino acids. Per germline, CDR1 GTSNPN and CDR2 SVGIG (reference sequence). In DNA form, the CDR3 reads TGTGCCTGTTGGGAGGGGGGGACTGAAGCTTTCTTT. Its translation: CACWEGGTEAFF.

The chain carries TRBV4-1 and TRBJ1-4, with D perhaps TRBD1 (6 bases). V gave up 4 bases and J gave up 3 bases, with 9 bases separating them. CDR3 length: 14 amino acids. Germline V gene sequence: CDR1 MGHRA, CDR2 YSYEKL. The CDR3 nucleotides are TGCGCCAGCAGCCCAAGACAGGCTAATGAAAAACTGTTTTTT. Residues: CASSPRQANEKLFF.